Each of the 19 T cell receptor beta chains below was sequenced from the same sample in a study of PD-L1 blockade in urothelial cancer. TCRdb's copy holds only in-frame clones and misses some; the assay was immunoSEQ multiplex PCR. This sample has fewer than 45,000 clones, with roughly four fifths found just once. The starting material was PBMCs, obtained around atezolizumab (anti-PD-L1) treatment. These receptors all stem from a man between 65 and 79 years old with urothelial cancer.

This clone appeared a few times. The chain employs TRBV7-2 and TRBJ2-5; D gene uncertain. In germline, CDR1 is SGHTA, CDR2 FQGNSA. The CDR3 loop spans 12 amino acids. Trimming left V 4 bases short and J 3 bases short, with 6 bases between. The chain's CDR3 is CASSYAKETQYF. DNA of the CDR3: TGTGCCAGCAGCTATGCGAAAGAGACCCAGTACTTC. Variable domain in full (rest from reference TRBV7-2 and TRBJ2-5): GAGVSQSPSNKVTEKGKDVELRCDPISGHTALYWYRQSLGQGLEFLIYFQGNSAPDKSGLPSDRFSAERTGGSVSTLTIQRTQQEDSAVYLCASSYAKETQYFGPGTRLLVL.

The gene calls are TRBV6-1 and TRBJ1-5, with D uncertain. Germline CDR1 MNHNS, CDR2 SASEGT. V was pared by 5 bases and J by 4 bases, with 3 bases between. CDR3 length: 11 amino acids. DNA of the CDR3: TGTGCCAGCAGTCTTAATCAGCCCCAGCATTTT. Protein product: CASSLNQPQHF.

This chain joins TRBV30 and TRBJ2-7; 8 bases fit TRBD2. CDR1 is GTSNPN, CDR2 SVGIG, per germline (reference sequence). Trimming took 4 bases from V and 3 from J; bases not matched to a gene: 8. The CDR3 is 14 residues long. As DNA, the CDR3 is TGTGCCTGGAACTTGAGGAGCGGGAGCTACGAGCAGTACTTC. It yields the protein CAWNLRSGSYEQYF.

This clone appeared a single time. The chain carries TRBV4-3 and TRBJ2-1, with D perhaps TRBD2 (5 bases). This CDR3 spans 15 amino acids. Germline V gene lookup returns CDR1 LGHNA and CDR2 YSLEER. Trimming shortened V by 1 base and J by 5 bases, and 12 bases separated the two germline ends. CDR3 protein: CASSQGASRDNEQFF. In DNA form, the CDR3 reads TGCGCCAGCAGCCAAGGGGCTTCGAGGGACAATGAGCAGTTCTTC.

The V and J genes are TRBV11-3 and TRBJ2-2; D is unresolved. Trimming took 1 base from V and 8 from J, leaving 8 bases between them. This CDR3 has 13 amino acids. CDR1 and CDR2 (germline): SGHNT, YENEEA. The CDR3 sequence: CASSLGVEGELFF. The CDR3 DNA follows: TGTGCCAGCAGCTTAGGCGTCGAGGGGGAGCTGTTTTTT. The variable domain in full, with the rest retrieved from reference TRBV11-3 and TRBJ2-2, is EAGVVQSPRYKIIEKKQPVAFWCNPISGHNTLYWYLQNLGQGPELLIRYENEEAVDDSQLPKDRFSAERLKGVDSTLKIQPAELGDSAVYLCASSLGVEGELFFGEGSRLTVL.

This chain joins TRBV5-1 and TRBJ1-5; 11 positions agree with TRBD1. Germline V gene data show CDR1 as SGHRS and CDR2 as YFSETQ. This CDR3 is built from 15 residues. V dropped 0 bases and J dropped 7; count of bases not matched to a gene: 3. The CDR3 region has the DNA TGCGCCAGCAGCTTGGCAGGACAGGGGGCACAGCCCCAGCATTTT. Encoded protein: CASSLAGQGAQPQHF.

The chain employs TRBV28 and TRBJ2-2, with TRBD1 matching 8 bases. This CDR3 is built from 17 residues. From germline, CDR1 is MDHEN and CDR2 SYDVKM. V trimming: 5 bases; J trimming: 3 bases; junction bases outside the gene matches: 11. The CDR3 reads CASSPLQGAVYTGELFF. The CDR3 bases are TGTGCCAGCAGTCCTCTCCAGGGGGCCGTATACACCGGGGAGCTGTTTTTT.

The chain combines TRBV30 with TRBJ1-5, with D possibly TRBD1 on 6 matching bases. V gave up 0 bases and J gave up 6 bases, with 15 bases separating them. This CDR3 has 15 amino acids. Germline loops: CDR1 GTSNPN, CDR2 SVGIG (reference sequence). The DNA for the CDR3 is TGTGCCTGGAGTGTCCCCCGAGGGGGGGCTCAGCCCCAGCATTTT. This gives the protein CAWSVPRGGAQPQHF.

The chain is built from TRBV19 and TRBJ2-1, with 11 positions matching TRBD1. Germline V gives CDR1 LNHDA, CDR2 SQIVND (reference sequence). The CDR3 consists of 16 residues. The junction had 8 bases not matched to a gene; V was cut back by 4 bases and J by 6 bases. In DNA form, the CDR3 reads TGTGCCAGTAGTAGGGGAGGGACAGGGGGAGTCAATGAGCAGTTCTTC. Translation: CASSRGGTGGVNEQFF.

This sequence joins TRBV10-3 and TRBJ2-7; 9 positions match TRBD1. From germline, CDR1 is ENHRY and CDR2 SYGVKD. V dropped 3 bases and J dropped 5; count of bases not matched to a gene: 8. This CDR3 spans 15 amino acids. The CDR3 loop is CAISDKDRGKNEQYF. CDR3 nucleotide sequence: TGTGCCATCAGTGACAAGGACAGGGGTAAAAACGAGCAGTACTTC.

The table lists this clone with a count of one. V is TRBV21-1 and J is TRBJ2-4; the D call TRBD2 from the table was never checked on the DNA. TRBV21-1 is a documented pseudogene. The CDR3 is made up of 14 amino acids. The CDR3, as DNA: TGTGCCAGCAACGGGGGGCTAGCCAAAAACATTCAGTACTTC. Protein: CASNGGLAKNIQYF.

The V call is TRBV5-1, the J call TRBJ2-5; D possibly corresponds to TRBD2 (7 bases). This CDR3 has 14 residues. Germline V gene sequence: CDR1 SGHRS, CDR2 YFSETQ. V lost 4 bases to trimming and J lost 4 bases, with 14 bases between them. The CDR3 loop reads CASSPGGPGETQYF. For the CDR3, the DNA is TGCGCCAGCAGCCCCGGGGGGCCCGGAGAGACCCAGTACTTC.

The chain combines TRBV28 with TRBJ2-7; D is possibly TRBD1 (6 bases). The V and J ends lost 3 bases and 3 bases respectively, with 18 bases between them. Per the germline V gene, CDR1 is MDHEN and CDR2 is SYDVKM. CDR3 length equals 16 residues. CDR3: CASSFGLAKDSYEQYF. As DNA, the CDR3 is TGTGCCAGCAGTTTTGGGTTGGCGAAGGACAGCTACGAGCAGTACTTC.

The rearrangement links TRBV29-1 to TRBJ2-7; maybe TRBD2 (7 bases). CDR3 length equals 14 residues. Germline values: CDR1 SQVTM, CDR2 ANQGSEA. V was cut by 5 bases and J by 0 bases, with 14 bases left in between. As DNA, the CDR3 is TGCAGCGTTACGAGGGGGAGGGCCTCCTACGAGCAGTACTTC. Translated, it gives CSVTRGRASYEQYF.

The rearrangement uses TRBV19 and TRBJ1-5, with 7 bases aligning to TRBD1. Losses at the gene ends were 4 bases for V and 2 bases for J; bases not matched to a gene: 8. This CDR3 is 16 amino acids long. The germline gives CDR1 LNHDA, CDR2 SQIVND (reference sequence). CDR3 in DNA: TGTGCCAGTAGTACGACAGGGCGCGGAGGCAATCAGCCCCAGCATTTT. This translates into CASSTTGRGGNQPQHF.

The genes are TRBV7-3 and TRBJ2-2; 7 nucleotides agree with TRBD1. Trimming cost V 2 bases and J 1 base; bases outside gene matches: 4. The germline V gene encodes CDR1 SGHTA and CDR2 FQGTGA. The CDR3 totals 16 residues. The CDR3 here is CASSLLPGGNTGELFF. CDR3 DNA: TGTGCCAGCAGCTTATTACCAGGGGGGAACACCGGGGAGCTGTTTTTT.

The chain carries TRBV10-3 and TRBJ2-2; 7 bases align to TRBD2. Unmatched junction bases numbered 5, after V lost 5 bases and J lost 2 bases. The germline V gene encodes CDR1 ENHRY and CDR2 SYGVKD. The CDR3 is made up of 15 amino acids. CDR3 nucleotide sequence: TGTGCCATCAGTACCGGGACTAAAAACACCGGGGAGCTGTTTTTT. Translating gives CAISTGTKNTGELFF.

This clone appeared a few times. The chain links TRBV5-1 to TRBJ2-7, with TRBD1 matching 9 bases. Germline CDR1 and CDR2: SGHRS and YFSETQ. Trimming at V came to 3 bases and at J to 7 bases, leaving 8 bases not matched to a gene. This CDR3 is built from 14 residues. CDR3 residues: CASSYGQGSEEQYF. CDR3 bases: TGCGCCAGCAGCTACGGACAGGGGTCAGAAGAGCAGTACTTC.

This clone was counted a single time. CDR3 sequence (DNA): TGTGCCAGCAGCTTAGGGGCTGGGGACTTAAATAGCAATCAGCCCCAGCATTTT. It is translated as CASSLGAGDLNSNQPQHF. This rearrangement joins TRBV7-2 to TRBJ1-5; possible D gene TRBD1, 5 bases. V dropped 1 base and J dropped 0 bases, with 16 bases sitting between them. Per germline, CDR1 SGHTA and CDR2 FQGNSA. The CDR3 totals 18 residues.